A selection of T cell receptor beta chains follows, all from one sample in a study of T cells in localized non-small cell lung cancer. Some clones are missing from TCRdb's copy, which holds only in-frame ones; the method was immunoSEQ multiplex PCR. The table records about 940 clones, 24% of them present only once. The specimen comprised normal lung tissue next to the tumor, sampled before any cancer treatment. The receptor source for this set is a man aged 35 to 70 with stage I squamous cell lung carcinoma. The CDR3 runs from the conserved cysteine through the conserved F or W. D genes are given only for firm matches. Size is stated for part of the rows, as once, few or many counts, or as a class when the clone is expanded.

cdr3_aa	cdr3_nt	j_call	clone_size	v_call	d_call
CASSARLREDAFF	TGCGCCAGCAGCGCCCGCCTCCGGGAGGATGCTTTCTTT	TRBJ1-1	few	TRBV4-1	-
CASNTGNLVTGELFF	TGTGCCAGTAATACGGGTAATCTGGTCACCGGGGAGCTGTTTTTT	TRBJ2-2	-	TRBV19	-
CASSHRILTSSYNSPLHF	TGTGCCAGCAGCCACAGAATACTCACGAGCTCCTATAATTCACCCCTCCACTTT	TRBJ1-6	few	TRBV11-3	-
CASSFDGENTEAFF	TGCGCCAGCAGCTTTGACGGTGAGAACACTGAAGCTTTCTTT	TRBJ1-1	-	TRBV5-1	-
CASSSRGPYEQYF	TGTGCCAGCAGCTCCCGGGGTCCTTACGAGCAGTACTTC	TRBJ2-7	medium-sized	TRBV7-1	-
CASSQEAGGSYNEQFF	TGCGCCAGCAGCCAAGAAGCGGGGGGTTCCTACAATGAGCAGTTCTTC	TRBJ2-1	-	TRBV5-1	TRBD2
CASSISGGGDTQYF	TGTGCCAGTAGTATTAGCGGGGGTGGAGATACGCAGTATTTT	TRBJ2-3	-	TRBV19	TRBD2
CASSQGGTGAYSPLHF	TGCGCCAGCAGCCAAGGGGGGACAGGGGCGTATTCACCCCTCCACTTT	TRBJ1-6	-	TRBV1	-
CASSSEQEKLFF	TGTGCCAGCTCATCGGAACAGGAAAAACTGTTTTTT	TRBJ1-4	-	TRBV18	-
CASSDSGTGVWGTEAFF	TGTGCCAGCAGTGACTCCGGGACAGGGGTTTGGGGAACTGAAGCTTTCTTT	TRBJ1-1	-	TRBV25-1	TRBD1
CASSPQGEDNSPLHF	TGTGCCAGCTCACCACAAGGGGAGGACAATTCACCCCTCCACTTT	TRBJ1-6	-	TRBV18	-
CASSLVRGSDGYTF	TGTGCCAGCAGTCTAGTTCGGGGATCGGATGGCTACACCTTC	TRBJ1-2	few	TRBV28	-
CASSLPRTGTGANVLTF	TGTGCCAGCAGTCTCCCACGGACAGGGACGGGGGCCAACGTCCTGACTTTC	TRBJ2-6	-	TRBV28	TRBD1
CASTQVVAGVADTQYF	TGTGCCAGCACCCAAGTGGTAGCGGGGGTGGCAGATACGCAGTATTTT	TRBJ2-3	few	TRBV12-5	TRBD2
CASSLVGDRGETQYF	TGTGCCAGCAGCTTAGTTGGGGACAGGGGGGAGACCCAGTACTTC	TRBJ2-5	-	TRBV11-3	TRBD1
CASSPEAGRRARINSPLHF	TGCGCCAGCAGCCCCGAGGCTGGACGGCGGGCGCGGATCAATTCACCCCTCCACTTT	TRBJ1-6	-	TRBV5-1	-
CASSSRQGINTIYF	TGTGCCAGCAGTTCCCGACAGGGGATAAACACCATATATTTT	TRBJ1-3	-	TRBV6-8	TRBD1
CATSRMGMRGTTGELFF	TGTGCCACCAGCAGAATGGGGATGAGGGGCACCACCGGGGAGCTGTTTTTT	TRBJ2-2	-	TRBV15	-
CASSSPTADNSPLHF	TGCGCCAGCAGTTCGCCGACAGCAGATAATTCACCCCTCCACTTT	TRBJ1-6	-	TRBV5-1	-
CASAIGQAGDEQFF	TGTGCCAGCGCGATAGGACAGGCGGGCGATGAGCAGTTCTTC	TRBJ2-1	large	TRBV19	TRBD1
CASSQGFFAYNSPLHF	TGTGCCAGCAGCCAGGGGTTTTTCGCCTATAATTCACCCCTCCACTTT	TRBJ1-6	large	TRBV9	-
CASSSTTGISNQPQHF	TGTGCCAGCAGCTCCACAACCGGGATTAGCAATCAGCCCCAGCATTTT	TRBJ1-5	-	TRBV11-3	-
CARGTLFPPYTF	TGTGCTAGAGGAACCCTCTTCCCCCCCTACACCTTC	TRBJ1-2	-	TRBV12-5	-
CASSETGASGYTF	TGTGCCAGCAGCGAAACAGGGGCCTCTGGCTACACCTTC	TRBJ1-2	-	TRBV9	TRBD1
CASGPSGGSQKLFF	TGTGCCAGCGGTCCGTCGGGGGGGTCTCAAAAACTGTTTTTT	TRBJ1-4	large	TRBV28	-
CASRTGNYGYTF	TGTGCCAGTAGAACCGGTAACTATGGCTACACCTTC	TRBJ1-2	-	TRBV19	-
CASSPGANEKLFF	TGTGCCAGCTCACCGGGGGCTAATGAAAAACTGTTTTTT	TRBJ1-4	few	TRBV18	-
CASSFTVFGTGGTYNSPLHF	TGTGCCAGCAGCTTTACCGTCTTCGGGACTGGCGGAACCTATAATTCACCCCTCCACTTT	TRBJ1-6	few	TRBV7-5	-
CASSRTRTGEHIYEQYF	TGTGCCAGCAGTCGAACACGGACAGGGGAGCATATCTACGAGCAGTACTTC	TRBJ2-7	-	TRBV6-8	TRBD1
CASAKLGDSTSPLHF	TGTGCCAGCGCAAAACTGGGGGATTCCACTTCACCCCTCCACTTT	TRBJ1-6	few	TRBV6-8	-
CASSSRDYNSPLHF	TGTGCCAGCAGCTCCCGGGACTATAATTCACCCCTCCACTTT	TRBJ1-6	medium-sized	TRBV11-3	-
CASRLDRSPNYGYTF	TGTGCCAGCAGACTAGACAGGAGCCCTAACTATGGCTACACCTTC	TRBJ1-2	medium-sized	TRBV6-8	-
CATSPSMDRSNTEAFF	TGTGCCACCAGCCCTTCAATGGACAGATCGAACACTGAAGCTTTCTTT	TRBJ1-1	few	TRBV15	-
CASSYLRTGGGYGYTF	TGTGCCAGCAGTTACTTACGGACAGGGGGTGGCTATGGCTACACCTTC	TRBJ1-2	few	TRBV6-8	TRBD1
CASSRSWAEQETQYF	TGTGCCAGCTCACGGAGTTGGGCCGAACAAGAGACCCAGTACTTC	TRBJ2-5	-	TRBV18	-
CATRTGLSGNQPQHF	TGTGCCACCCGGACGGGGTTGAGCGGTAATCAGCCCCAGCATTTT	TRBJ1-5	-	TRBV15	-
CASKPSAGNQPQHF	TGCGCCAGCAAACCATCCGCAGGGAATCAGCCCCAGCATTTT	TRBJ1-5	-	TRBV23-1	-
CSVRPQSATGELFF	TGCAGCGTGCGGCCCCAGTCGGCCACCGGGGAGCTGTTTTTT	TRBJ2-2	-	TRBV29-1	-
CATSNPGRATNEKLFF	TGTGCCACCAGCAACCCGGGAAGAGCAACTAATGAAAAACTGTTTTTT	TRBJ1-4	-	TRBV15	-
CASSLGLRGAGETQYF	TGTGCCAGCAGCTTAGGGCTCCGGGGGGCCGGAGAGACCCAGTACTTC	TRBJ2-5	medium-sized	TRBV11-3	-